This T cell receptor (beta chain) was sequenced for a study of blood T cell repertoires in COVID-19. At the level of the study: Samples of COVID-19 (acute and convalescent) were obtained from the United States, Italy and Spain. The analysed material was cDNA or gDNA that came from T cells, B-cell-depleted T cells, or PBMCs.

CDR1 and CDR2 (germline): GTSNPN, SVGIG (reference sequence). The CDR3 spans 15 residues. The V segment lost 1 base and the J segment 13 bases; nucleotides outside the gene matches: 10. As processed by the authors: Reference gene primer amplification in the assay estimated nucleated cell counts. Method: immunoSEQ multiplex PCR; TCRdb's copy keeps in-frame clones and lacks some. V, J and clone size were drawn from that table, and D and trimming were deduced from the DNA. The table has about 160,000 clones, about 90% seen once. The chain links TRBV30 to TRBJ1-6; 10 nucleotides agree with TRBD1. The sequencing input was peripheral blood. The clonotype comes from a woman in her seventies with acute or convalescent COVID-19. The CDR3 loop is CAWSETGQGRTPLHF. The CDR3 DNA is TGTGCCTGGAGTGAAACGGGACAGGGGAGGACCCCCCTCCACTTT.